A selection of T cell receptor beta chains follows, all from one sample in a study of blood T cell repertoires in COVID-19. The data were produced by immunoSEQ multiplex PCR, yet TCRdb's version contains in-frame clones alone and is incomplete. The table lists approximately 270,000 clones, about 80% of them singletons. The sequencing sample was made of peripheral blood. The receptors come from an elderly man with acute or convalescent COVID-19. CDR3s include the opening cysteine and the closing phenylalanine or tryptophan. Each record gives: V gene, CDR3 protein.

V gene: TRBV5-1
CDR3 protein: CASSLIWTGVYGYTF

V gene: TRBV5-4
CDR3 protein: CASSLRDTVYEQYF

V gene: TRBV2
CDR3 protein: CASTLQGGRNYGYTF

V gene: TRBV6-5
CDR3 protein: CASSLDRAHGYTF

V gene: TRBV28
CDR3 protein: CASSYYTEAFF

V gene: TRBV27
CDR3 protein: CASSKGGAGGNQPQHF

V gene: TRBV5-1
CDR3 protein: CASSISGTGSETQYF

V gene: TRBV5-5
CDR3 protein: CASSLSTGGFETQYF

V gene: TRBV30
CDR3 protein: CAWRYRGLSDTEAFF

V gene: TRBV5-1
CDR3 protein: CASSLTGQLPRSSTDTQYF

V gene: TRBV5-4
CDR3 protein: CASSLADRAAGYTF

V gene: TRBV18
CDR3 protein: CASSPPGRVDEQYF

V gene: TRBV11-2
CDR3 protein: CASSLDWGGVNSPLHF

V gene: TRBV24-1
CDR3 protein: CATSFGQGKGYTF

V gene: TRBV6-5
CDR3 protein: CASSYSTVLNSPLHF

V gene: TRBV28
CDR3 protein: CASSPGGVGTEAFF

V gene: TRBV19
CDR3 protein: CASSIEHRGYQPQHF

V gene: TRBV28
CDR3 protein: CASSSTDQPQHF

V gene: TRBV5-1
CDR3 protein: CASSSEGGNQPQHF

V gene: TRBV5-1
CDR3 protein: CASSPGQGVDYGYTF

V gene: TRBV7-9
CDR3 protein: CASSYGSTISYNEQFF

V gene: TRBV27
CDR3 protein: CASSFPQTGGGTGELFF